This entry describes one TCR beta chain. By how much of the sample it makes up, this clone is medium-sized (0.01 to 0.1%). No cognate antigen has been identified for it. No base qualities exist here, and no much larger clone lies one base off it. TCRbeta CDR3 regions were amplified from genomic DNA using the immunoSEQ Assay, a bias-controlled multiplex PCR. On the authors' methods: Nucleated cell counts per sample were estimated from amplification of reference gene primers within the assay. To quantify the absolute abundance of each unique TCRbeta CDR3 rearrangement, sequence reads were collapsed and filtered. For each sample, productive Simpson clonality was calculated as the square root of Simpson's diversity index across productive rearrangements. The immuneACCESS repertoire file appears here via TCRdb, limited to in-frame rearrangements. These files lack a portion of the clones; in checked studies, under half of the deficit traces to unresolved V genes, and the cause of the others is not known. The V and J calls and clone size are taken from that table; D and trimming were inferred from the DNA. This sample has under 70,000 clones in its table, and around 77% of those were observed once. The top ten clonotypes cover about a tenth of the sample.

Collaborating institutions collected whole blood in K2EDTA tubes following their own protocols. For TCRbeta analysis, collaborators shipped samples in one of three forms: frozen whole blood, isolated PBMCs, or DNA extracted from either of those sample types. The data originate from a study of blood T cell repertoires in COVID-19 (dated by TCRdb to about 2020). In terms of the full investigation: Samples from collaborators originated in the United States, Italy and Spain and spanned both the acute and convalescent phases of COVID-19. The prospective study material was composed of cDNA or gDNA derived from T cells, B-cell-depleted T cells, or PBMCs. Subjects who had been exposed to COVID-19, were actively infected with it, or had recovered from it provided the deeply sampled blood TCRbeta repertoires that made up the dataset. The repertoires were released in a freely available public database meant as a resource for research on the immune response to SARS-CoV-2. Samples were obtained from the ongoing ImmuneRACE study (first 160 participants) and from some 1,300 subjects provided by 6 global collaborators. Nearly every sample came with metadata listing a de-identified subject ID, COVID-19 status, age in years and sex. Where available, HLA class I and class II types were obtained from metadata supplied by the sample provider rather than from assay-based typing.

Study-wide findings and limitations: The amount of clinical and demographic metadata varied by source and participant and was provided uncurated.

V and J are trimmed by 4 bases and 7 bases, and the gene matches miss 5 bases of the junction. From the germline V gene, CDR1 is SQVTM and CDR2 is ANQGSEA. The CDR3 numbers 12 residues from cysteine through phenylalanine. CDR3 DNA only is kept here, 36 bases in frame from base 1. The rearranged segments are TRBV29-1 and TRBJ2-7, with 9 bases matching TRBD1. The TCR comes from a human donor in a cohort sampled during active COVID-19. The sample was peripheral blood. For the CDR3, the sequence is CSVVQGAWEQYF. The bases read TGCAGCGTTGTACAGGGGGCGTGGGAGCAGTACTTC.